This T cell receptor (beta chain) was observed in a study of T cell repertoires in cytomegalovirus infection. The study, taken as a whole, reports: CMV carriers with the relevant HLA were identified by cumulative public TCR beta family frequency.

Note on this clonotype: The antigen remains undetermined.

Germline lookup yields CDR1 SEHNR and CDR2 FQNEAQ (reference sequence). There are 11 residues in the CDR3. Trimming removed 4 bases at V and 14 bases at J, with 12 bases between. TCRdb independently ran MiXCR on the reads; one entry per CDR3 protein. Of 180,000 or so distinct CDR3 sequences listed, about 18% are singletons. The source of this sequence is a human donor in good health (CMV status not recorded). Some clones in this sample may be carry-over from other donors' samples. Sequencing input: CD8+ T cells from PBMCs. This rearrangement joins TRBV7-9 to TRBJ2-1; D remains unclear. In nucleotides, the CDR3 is TGTGCCAGCAGCTACGGATTACGGGAGTTCTTC. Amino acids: CASSYGLREFF.